The rows below give T cell receptor beta chains drawn from one sample of a study of T cells in localized non-small cell lung cancer. Libraries were prepared by immunoSEQ multiplex PCR; TCRdb keeps only in-frame clonotypes and omits some of them. The sample includes roughly 30,000 clones, approximately 92% of them seen just once. This material consisted of peripheral blood mononuclear cells, taken before any cancer treatment. Receptor source: a woman aged 40 to 75 with stage III lung adenocarcinoma. Both conserved end residues are part of each CDR3. The D gene is left open where the match is weak. A row's size may be missing; if present it is once, few, many or a size class.

TRBD2 once TRBJ2-1 TRBV4-2 TGTGCCAGCAGCCTCCGACTAGCAGAGGAGCAGTTCTTC CASSLRLAEEQFF
TRBD1 . TRBJ2-7 TRBV27 TGTGCCAGCAGTCTACAGGGGATCGACGAGCAGTACTTC CASSLQGIDEQYF
. . TRBJ1-1 TRBV9 TGTGCCAGCAGCGGGGGGGTTCTTACTGAAGCTTTCTTT CASSGGVLTEAFF
TRBD1 . TRBJ1-1 TRBV7-9 TGTGCCAGCAGCAGCGGGACAGAAGCCACTGAAGCTTTCTTT CASSSGTEATEAFF
. . TRBJ2-3 TRBV11-2 TGTGCCAGCAGCTTAGGGGGGGGCGGCACAGATACGCAGTATTTT CASSLGGGGTDTQYF
. . TRBJ1-2 TRBV9 TGTGCCAGCAGCGTAGGAGGGGACGGCTATGGCTACACCTTC CASSVGGDGYGYTF
. once TRBJ1-1 TRBV4-3 TGCGCCAGCAGCCAGGTTGACTTCAGCACTGAAGCTTTCTTT CASSQVDFSTEAFF
TRBD1 . TRBJ1-4 TRBV28 TGTGCCAGCAGTCCTGGACAGGGGGCGTATGAAAAACTGTTTTTT CASSPGQGAYEKLFF
. . TRBJ2-6 TRBV2 TGTGCCAGCAAAACTAGGAGTGGGGCCAACGTCCTGACTTTC CASKTRSGANVLTF
TRBD2 few TRBJ2-3 TRBV4-3 TGCGCCAGCAGCCACGCACTAGCGGCTAGCACAGATACGCAGTATTTT CASSHALAASTDTQYF
TRBD2 . TRBJ2-1 TRBV4-3 TGCGCCAGCAGCCAGGAACGGACTAGCGGCTACAATGAGCAGTTCTTC CASSQERTSGYNEQFF
. . TRBJ1-1 TRBV6-6 TGTGCCACGATAAGACGGATCCTTGAAACTGAAGCTTTCTTT CATIRRILETEAFF
. . TRBJ1-1 TRBV6-1 TGTGCCAGCAGTCAGGGGAGGAACACTGAAGCTTTCTTT CASSQGRNTEAFF
TRBD1 once TRBJ1-1 TRBV5-4 TGTGCCAGCAGCTGGGACAGGGTGAACACTGAAGCTTTCTTT CASSWDRVNTEAFF
. . TRBJ1-1 TRBV13 TGTGCCAGCAGCGCAGTGAACACTGAAGCTTTCTTT CASSAVNTEAFF
TRBD2 . TRBJ2-1 TRBV7-9 TGTGCCAGCAGCCAAACTAGCGGGAGAGCCCATGAGCAGTTCTTC CASSQTSGRAHEQFF
TRBD2 . TRBJ2-3 TRBV10-3 TGTGCCATCAGTGAGACCGGACTAGCGGGCACAGATACGCAGTATTTT CAISETGLAGTDTQYF
. . TRBJ2-7 TRBV9 TGTGCCAGCAGCGTAGCTAGTGACTCCTACGAGCAGTACTTC CASSVASDSYEQYF
TRBD2 . TRBJ2-1 TRBV5-1 TGCGCCAGCAGCTTGGCCGGGGGGTTCAACTACAATGAGCAGTTCTTC CASSLAGGFNYNEQFF
TRBD1 . TRBJ2-5 TRBV18 TGTGCCAGCTCACGGGGGACAGGTGGGAAGGAGACCCAGTACTTC CASSRGTGGKETQYF
TRBD2 . TRBJ2-3 TRBV6-6 TGTGCCAGCAGTTGGACGGGGGGGCCATCAGATACGCAGTATTTT CASSWTGGPSDTQYF
. . TRBJ1-5 TRBV23-1 TGCGCCAGCAGTCACTGGCAAAGCAATCAGCCCCAGCATTTT CASSHWQSNQPQHF
TRBD1 . TRBJ2-7 TRBV11-2 TGTGCCAGCAGCTTAGCTCCGGGACAGGGAGGTTACGAGCAGTACTTC CASSLAPGQGGYEQYF
. . TRBJ2-7 TRBV28 TGTGCCAGCAGTCCCGATTCCTACGAGCAGTACTTC CASSPDSYEQYF
TRBD2 . TRBJ2-5 TRBV19 TGTGCCAGTAGTATGTCAGCGGGGACCGGGACCCAGTACTTC CASSMSAGTGTQYF
. . TRBJ1-5 TRBV30 TGTGCCTGGAGTAGCAGGGGCGCGAATCAGCCCCAGCATTTT CAWSSRGANQPQHF